Here is one T cell receptor (beta chain) with its context. Its antigen is still unknown. It has no much larger one-base neighbor in the sample; base qualities were not kept. V has 5 bases trimmed and J has 0 bases trimmed; junction bases matching no gene number 2. From the cysteine up to the phenylalanine, the CDR3 has a length of 14 residues. The CDR3 DNA has 42 bases and is translated from base 1. The germline V gene provides CDR1 SGHTA and CDR2 FQGNSA. This sample's treatment or condition label indicates: about 20 received Ad26.COV2.S at low or high dose, single or two shots; about 5 received placebo; per-sample allocation not given. For vaccine and placebo recipients, repertoires were sequenced using samples collected on day 63 after the first injection. Cohort 1b enrolled fewer than 30 adults aged 18-55 years at a single site in Boston, USA, between 29 July and 7 August 2020. As a vaccine, Ad26.COV2.S was a replication-incompetent adenovirus type 26 vector that expressed a prefusion-stabilized SARS-CoV-2 spike protein derived from the original Wuhan strain.

The record originates from a study of Ad26.COV2.S vaccination and SARS-CoV-2 variants (dated by TCRdb to the early 2020s). For the wider study: Donors in the vaccine arm were drawn from COV1001, a multicentre, randomized, double-blind, placebo-controlled phase I-IIa trial testing Ad26.COV2.S in healthy adults. TCRbeta repertoire sequencing was used to assess the specificity and breadth of SARS-CoV-2-reactive T cell receptors after Ad26.COV2.S vaccination. Trial participants were randomized into five groups of five: low-dose or high-dose Ad26.COV2.S given once or twice, or placebo on both occasions. Ad26.COV2.S was given intramuscularly at 5x10^10 or 1x10^11 viral particles, as a single shot or as two shots 56 days apart. A total of around 32 samples were included in the TCR-sequenced set, comprising around 19 Ad26.COV2.S vaccine recipients, 5 placebo recipients and 8 SARS-CoV-2 convalescent individuals. Blinding of investigators to trial group allocation was maintained during experiments and outcome assessment.

General findings and caveats noted by the study authors: Vaccine and placebo recipients had comparable non-spike TCR breadth, which fits with the vaccine containing only spike. Substantial breadth of spike-specific CD8+ and CD4+ T cell responses was reported after vaccination. It was noted by the authors that total T cell responses may have been underestimated by the TCR breadth and depth analyses. The study lacked the statistical power to compare responses across vaccine doses or regimens. Higher spike-specific TCR breadth was observed in Ad26.COV2.S recipients than in placebo recipients (P = 0.0014).

The immunoSEQ Assay was used to sequence TCRbeta CDR3 regions. After extraction, genomic DNA underwent amplification by bias-controlled multiplex PCR, followed by high-throughput sequencing. As for how the authors treated the data: Collapsing and filtering of sequences were performed to quantify the absolute abundance of each unique TCRbeta CDR3 region. T cell fraction was estimated by normalization of TCRbeta template counts to usable DNA, with usable DNA being measured through amplification of reference genes present in all nucleated cells. Repertoire TCRs were annotated as SARS-CoV-2-specific when V gene, CDR3 amino acid sequence and J gene were exactly matched to a known reactive TCR set. The reference SARS-CoV-2 TCR set came from MIRA and was filtered for enrichment in COVID-19-positive ImmuneCODE repertoires, removing public or cross-reactive TCRs. Drawing on the MIRA antigens, annotated TCRs were analysed further at the level of specific ORF or position within ORF. Breadth was defined as the number of annotated unique rearrangements divided by the total number of unique productive rearrangements, and depth was defined as the summed frequency of the annotated unique rearrangements. Two-sided Wilcoxon rank-sum tests were applied when comparing TCR breadth between groups. This is the immuneACCESS table as TCRdb keeps it, with only in-frame sequences that have V and J called. A part of the clones is gone; compared with another copy, unresolved V genes explain less than half, and the rest is unexplained. V, J and clone size are taken as reported in that table, and D and trimming were inferred from the DNA itself. Here the sample has about 330,000 clones; 85% to 90% occur a single time. The ten largest clonotypes hold roughly 6% of the sample.

The origin of this receptor is a person aged 18-60 years who received the Ad26.COV2.S COVID-19 vaccine or a placebo. This sample comprised peripheral blood, obtained in a trial of Ad26.COV2.S vaccine versus placebo. Recombination linked TRBV7-2 to TRBJ2-7; 9 junctional bases match TRBD1. The base sequence is TGTGCCAGCAGCCCGGACAGGGGCTCCTACGAGCAGTACTTC. The encoded protein is CASSPDRGSYEQYF.